This is a list of T cell receptor beta chains from one sample in a study of blood T cell repertoires in COVID-19. Measured with immunoSEQ multiplex PCR; TCRdb has only the in-frame clones, and not every one. The sample records roughly 100,000 clones, around 90% being singletons. Sequenced sample: peripheral blood. These receptors were obtained from a woman over 75 in a cohort sampled during active COVID-19. Both conserved end residues are part of each CDR3. A D gene is named only where the DNA matches it firmly. Rows give clone size only sometimes, using once, few, many, or a class for an expanded clone.

clone size | J gene | D gene | V gene | CDR3 protein | CDR3 DNA
. | TRBJ1-2 | TRBD1 | TRBV27 | CASTPAFSGTGYGYTF | TGTGCCAGCACCCCTGCCTTCTCCGGGACAGGCTATGGCTACACCTTC
. | TRBJ1-2 | TRBD1 | TRBV6-5 | CASSRQTTGDGYTF | TGTGCCAGCAGTCGACAGACGACAGGGGATGGCTACACCTTC
. | TRBJ1-5 | TRBD1 | TRBV19 | CAAATGSLNQPQHF | TGTGCCGCCGCGACAGGGTCCCTTAATCAGCCCCAGCATTTT
. | TRBJ1-2 | . | TRBV7-2 | CASSLYYGYTF | TGTGCCAGCAGCTTATATTATGGCTACACCTTC
. | TRBJ1-3 | . | TRBV3-1/TRBV3-2 | CASSQLVVWQGHGNTIYF | TGTGCCAGCAGCCAGTTAGTGGTTTGGCAGGGTCATGGAAACACCATATATTTT
. | TRBJ2-3 | TRBD2 | TRBV7-9 | CASSSGLAGGQADTQYF | TGTGCCAGCAGCTCGGGACTAGCGGGGGGGCAAGCAGATACGCAGTATTTT
. | TRBJ2-2 | TRBD2 | TRBV7-2 | CASSPRTSGRLAGELFF | TGTGCCAGCAGCCCACGGACTAGCGGGAGGCTGGCCGGGGAGCTGTTTTTT
. | TRBJ2-1 | . | TRBV24-1 | CATSVKAAGFNEQFF | TGTGCCACCAGTGTAAAGGCCGCAGGGTTCAATGAGCAGTTCTTC
. | TRBJ2-2 | TRBD1 | TRBV27 | CASSSYRDSGKALFF | TGTGCCAGCAGTTCGTACCGGGACAGCGGAAAGGCGCTGTTTTTT
. | TRBJ2-2 | . | TRBV27 | CASSQTGELFF | TGTGCCAGCAGTCAAACCGGGGAGCTGTTTTTT
. | TRBJ1-5 | . | TRBV15 | CATSGRPDVNQPQHF | TGTGCCACCAGCGGGAGACCCGATGTCAATCAGCCCCAGCATTTT
. | TRBJ2-1 | TRBD1 | TRBV24-1 | CATGLTGTGSPYNEQFF | TGTGCCACCGGATTAACCGGGACAGGAAGCCCTTACAATGAGCAGTTCTTC
. | TRBJ2-5 | TRBD1 | TRBV7-9 | CASSLGGDRRRETQYF | TGTGCCAGCAGCTTAGGAGGGGACAGGCGCCGGGAGACCCAGTACTTC
. | TRBJ2-7 | . | TRBV5-6 | CASSLVSYEQYF | TGTGCCAGCAGCTTGGTATCCTACGAGCAGTACTTC
. | TRBJ2-3 | . | TRBV9 | CASSVEPTDTQYF | TGTGCCAGCAGCGTAGAGCCCACAGATACGCAGTATTTT
once | TRBJ1-5 | TRBD1 | TRBV4-2 | CASSQEGQGFQPQHF | TGTGCCAGCAGCCAAGAAGGACAGGGCTTTCAGCCCCAGCATTTT
. | TRBJ1-2 | TRBD1 | TRBV30 | CAWRKDRGTYGYTF | TGTGCCTGGAGGAAGGACAGGGGCACCTATGGCTACACCTTC
. | TRBJ1-6 | . | TRBV28 | CASSLRGFSYNSPLHF | TGTGCCAGCAGTTTAAGGGGGTTCTCCTATAATTCACCCCTCCACTTT
. | TRBJ1-3 | . | TRBV28 | CASSLEYSGNTIYF | TGTGCCAGCAGTTTGGAGTACTCTGGAAACACCATATATTTT
. | TRBJ1-2 | TRBD1 | TRBV6-5 | CASSLLQGVDGYTF | TGTGCCAGCAGTTTATTACAGGGGGTCGATGGCTACACCTTC
. | TRBJ1-2 | TRBD1 | TRBV28 | CASSTPGQGNYGYTF | TGTGCCAGCAGTACACCGGGACAGGGGAACTATGGCTACACCTTC
. | TRBJ2-4 | . | TRBV20-1 | CSASSRGRVGKNIQYF | TGCAGTGCTAGTTCGCGAGGTCGAGTGGGCAAAAACATTCAGTACTTC
. | TRBJ1-5 | . | TRBV10-3 | CAISESSLNQPQHF | TGTGCCATCAGTGAGTCGAGCCTCAATCAGCCCCAGCATTTT
. | TRBJ2-6 | . | TRBV28 | CASSIWGAGSGANVLTF | TGTGCCAGCAGTATATGGGGGGCGGGCTCTGGGGCCAACGTCCTGACTTTC
once | TRBJ1-5 | . | TRBV28 | CASSRPQGSFQPQHF | TGTGCCAGCAGTCGACCCCAGGGTTCGTTTCAGCCCCAGCATTTT
. | TRBJ2-7 | TRBD1 | TRBV6-6 | CASIPDRVPYEQYF | TGTGCCAGCATTCCGGACAGGGTTCCCTACGAGCAGTACTTC
. | TRBJ1-2 | . | TRBV7-2 | CASSLSGRPYGYTF | TGTGCCAGCAGCTTATCGGGAAGACCTTATGGCTACACCTTC
. | TRBJ2-7 | . | TRBV6-6 | CASSLDYYEQYF | TGTGCCAGCAGCCTCGACTACTACGAGCAGTACTTC
. | TRBJ2-6 | . | TRBV19 | CASSIAAAASPGANVLTF | TGTGCCAGTAGTATAGCGGCGGCAGCCTCACCTGGGGCCAACGTCCTGACTTTC
. | TRBJ2-1 | . | TRBV5-1 | CASSLASGIEQFF | TGCGCCAGCAGCTTGGCGAGTGGTATTGAGCAGTTCTTC
. | TRBJ2-7 | TRBD1 | TRBV27 | CASSFDRAYEQYF | TGTGCCAGCAGTTTCGACAGGGCCTACGAGCAGTACTTC
. | TRBJ1-5 | . | TRBV28 | CASSGGDGGSSNQPQHF | TGTGCCAGCAGTGGGGGGGATGGGGGTAGTAGCAATCAGCCCCAGCATTTT
. | TRBJ2-7 | TRBD1 | TRBV12-3/TRBV12-4 | CASRKQGNYEQYF | TGTGCCAGCAGGAAACAGGGGAACTACGAGCAGTACTTC
. | TRBJ2-1 | TRBD2 | TRBV6-1 | CASSELYGGWDEQFF | TGTGCCAGCAGTGAACTCTACGGGGGGTGGGATGAGCAGTTCTTC
. | TRBJ2-5 | . | TRBV21-1 | CASISDTGGETQYF | TGTGCCAGCATCTCGGATACAGGGGGCGAGACCCAGTACTTC
once | TRBJ2-7 | TRBD1 | TRBV18 | CASSPPGQGASYEQYF | TGTGCCAGCTCACCACCGGGACAGGGGGCGTCCTACGAGCAGTACTTC
. | TRBJ2-7 | TRBD2 | TRBV19 | CASSIASGASYEQYF | TGTGCCAGTAGTATCGCAAGCGGGGCCTCCTACGAGCAGTACTTC
. | TRBJ1-5 | . | TRBV28 | CASSYLLRGGNQPQHF | TGTGCCAGCAGTTACCTCCTGCGGGGCGGAAATCAGCCCCAGCATTTT
. | TRBJ2-1 | TRBD2 | TRBV7-9 | CASSLVSGTSGEQFF | TGTGCCAGCAGCTTAGTCTCAGGGACTAGCGGCGAGCAGTTCTTC
. | TRBJ1-2 | TRBD1 | TRBV3-1/TRBV3-2 | CASSRNTGTGGGYTF | TGTGCCAGCAGCCGAAACACCGGGACAGGGGGGGGCTACACCTTC
. | TRBJ2-7 | TRBD2 | TRBV5-6 | CASSHGTSYEQYF | TGTGCCAGCAGCCACGGGACTAGCTACGAGCAGTACTTC
. | TRBJ2-5 | TRBD1 | TRBV3-1/TRBV3-2 | CASSPGQTQETQYF | TGTGCCAGCAGCCCGGGACAGACCCAAGAGACCCAGTACTTC
. | TRBJ2-2 | TRBD1 | TRBV6-5 | CASSYQGDGGELFF | TGTGCCAGCAGTTACCAGGGGGATGGCGGGGAGCTGTTTTTT
. | TRBJ1-2 | . | TRBV5-4 | CASSLPGLNYGYTF | TGTGCCAGCAGCTTGCCAGGACTTAACTATGGCTACACCTTC
few | TRBJ2-2 | TRBD2 | TRBV2 | CASGRTSGDSNTGELFF | TGTGCCAGCGGACGGACTAGCGGGGATTCGAACACCGGGGAGCTGTTTTTT
. | TRBJ2-7 | TRBD1 | TRBV10-2 | CATKQGSFYEQYF | TGCGCCACGAAACAGGGGAGTTTTTACGAGCAGTACTTC
. | TRBJ1-4 | . | TRBV5-1 | CASSLVTGFNEKLFF | TGCGCCAGCAGCTTGGTTACAGGGTTTAATGAAAAACTGTTTTTT
. | TRBJ2-3 | TRBD2 | TRBV5-1 | CASSTGTSGRAIDTQYF | TGCGCCAGCAGCACTGGGACTAGCGGGAGGGCCATAGATACGCAGTATTTT
. | TRBJ2-7 | TRBD1 | TRBV6-5 | CASSFYPGQVTWEQYF | TGTGCCAGCAGTTTCTACCCGGGACAGGTCACTTGGGAGCAGTACTTC
. | TRBJ1-2 | TRBD1 | TRBV14 | CASRSGTGDLYGYTF | TGTGCCAGCAGGTCCGGGACAGGGGACCTCTATGGCTACACCTTC
. | TRBJ2-2 | . | TRBV4-1 | CASSQGSGLPTRELFF | TGCGCCAGCAGCCAAGGAAGCGGACTACCAACCCGGGAGCTGTTTTTT
. | TRBJ2-3 | . | TRBV7-9 | CASCGTESTDTQYF | TGTGCCAGCTGCGGGACCGAGAGCACAGATACGCAGTATTTT
once | TRBJ2-1 | TRBD2 | TRBV7-9 | CASSSSGGGRGREQFF | TGTGCCAGCAGCTCCTCGGGCGGGGGGAGAGGTCGGGAGCAGTTCTTC